This T cell receptor (beta chain) was sequenced in a study of tumor and adjacent non-tumor tissue in lung cancer. A modified ARM-PCR protocol with three rounds of nested PCR amplified TCRbeta. Via MiXCR, TCRdb re-called the multiplex PCR reads, giving one row per CDR3 protein. The sample has roughly 70,000 distinct CDR3 sequences, roughly 72% seen once. To note about this clonotype: A read error may account for a junction end that differs from germline.

No cell sorting was done before RNA was extracted from the tissue. Sequencing was done on a sample of lung tumor tissue. The TCR was taken from a man in his sixties with non-small cell lung cancer.

The CDR3 sequence: CSARARGSQETQDF. The CDR3 nucleotides are TGCAGTGCTAGAGCCAGGGGGTCACAAGAGACCCAGGACTTC. The chain couples TRBV20-1 to TRBJ2-5; 7 bases line up with TRBD1. The CDR3 loop spans 14 amino acids. CDR1 and CDR2 (germline): DFQATT, SNEGSKA (reference sequence).